This T cell receptor (beta chain) was observed in a study of T cell repertoires in cytomegalovirus infection. The CDR3 spans 15 residues. Germline V gives CDR1 SGHAT, CDR2 FQNNGV. With V trimmed by 1 base and J by 4 bases, 3 bases remained unmatched. TCRdb ran MiXCR on the reads and lists one entry per CDR3 protein. The sample has some 700,000 distinct CDR3 sequences; about 30% are singletons. This clonotype has just a few counts. Antigen specificity is unknown. Specimen: cultured PBMCs, collected from culture after CMV antigen stimulation. V and J are TRBV11-2 and TRBJ1-1; 10 bases fit TRBD1. This clonotype was sampled from a human donor in good health (CMV status not recorded). Some clones in this sample may be carry-over from other donors' samples. The CDR3 region has the DNA TGTGCCAGCAGCTTAGGACGGACAGGGGGCACTGAAGCTTTCTTT. It is translated as CASSLGRTGGTEAFF.